This T cell receptor beta chain appears in the sequencing data of a study of T-cell reconstitution after alpha-beta-depleted transplantation in children (dated by TCRdb to about 2016). Study-level background: T-cell immune reconstitution after TCRalphabeta/CD19-depleted allogeneic hematopoietic cell transplantation in children was quantitatively tracked in the study by means of TCR repertoire profiling.

Library construction relied on PCR. TCRdb lists the instrument as Illumina HiSeq 2500. To normalize quantification of the TCRbeta repertoire, the TCR libraries were built with molecular barcoding that relied on unique molecular identifiers. The raw public data were reprocessed by TCRdb itself: fastp quality trimming at Q25, MiXCR clonotype calling, in-frame beta chains only. Duplicate CDR3 protein sequences are folded into a single record with the most common DNA and genes. A total of roughly 350,000 distinct CDR3 sequences appear in this sample, about a tenth of them only once. Around 2.5% of the sample is in the top ten clones. Worth noting for this clonotype: It has no known antigen specificity. Base qualities are not recorded, but no much larger clone differs from it by a single base.

This receptor was identified in a human donor who donated a stem cell graft to a child with acute lymphoblastic leukemia. Specimen: PBMCs from the stem cell graft donor, collected from the stem cell graft.

The CDR3 here reads CSARGPGKGLAAYNEQFF. The DNA is TGCAGTGCTAGGGGCCCTGGCAAAGGGCTAGCGGCATACAATGAGCAGTTCTTC. The chain employs TRBV20-1 and TRBJ2-1, with 7 junctional bases fitting TRBD2. According to the germline V gene (reference sequence), CDR1 reads DFQATT and CDR2 reads SNEGSKA. The junction shows trimming of 3 bases on V and 4 bases on J, and the gene matches do not reach 18 bases of it. Including the terminal cysteine and phenylalanine, the CDR3 comprises 18 residues. The retained sequence is limited to the CDR3, 54 bases, with the frame set at the first base.